The 18 T cell receptor beta chains in this list originate from one sample, sequenced in a study of spatial heterogeneity in lung cancer. Sample time point: blood at routine non-recurrence follow-up after resection. TCRdb re-called the 5' RACE reads through MiXCR, storing one row per CDR3 protein. The table has some 36,000 distinct CDR3 sequences, roughly 7.8% seen once. The input for sequencing was PBMCs, taken at follow-up. The receptors derive from a male donor with early-stage non-small cell lung cancer.

With respect to this clonotype: This may be a read error, as it is one base from a much larger clone. This chain's CDR3 is CAGSEEARGAYNEQFF. CDR3 sequence (DNA): TGTGCCGGCAGTGAAGAGGCACGCGGGGCCTACAATGAGCAGTTCTTC. The V call is TRBV2, the J call TRBJ2-1; D perhaps matches TRBD2 (6 bases). The CDR3 contains 16 residues. In germline, CDR1 is SNHLY, CDR2 FYNNEI.

The chain couples TRBV19 to TRBJ1-2, with unresolved D. V lost 6 bases, J lost 4 bases, and 27 bases lay in between. Looked up from germline, CDR1 is LNHDA and CDR2 is SQIVND (reference sequence). This CDR3 has 18 amino acids. The DNA of the CDR3 is TGTGCCAGTAGGGATCCACGGGAATCCCGCGGTCCCCTCTATGGCTACACCTTC. Amino acid sequence: CASRDPRESRGPLYGYTF. Full variable domain (outside the CDR3, taken from reference TRBV19 and TRBJ1-2): DGGITQSPKYLFRKEGQNVTLSCEQNLNHDAMYWYRQDPGQGLRLIYYSQIVNDFQKGDIAEGYSVSREKKESFPLTVTSAQKNPTAFYLCASRDPRESRGPLYGYTFGSGTRLTVV.

This clonotype was picked up many times. J is TRBJ1-5 and V is TRBV19; D ambiguous. The CDR3 contains 15 residues. V was cut by 2 bases and J by 7 bases, with 15 bases left in between. Germline CDR1 LNHDA, CDR2 SQIVND (reference sequence). CDR3 nucleotide sequence: TGTGCCAGTAGTATATTGGGTCGGTCCAACCAGCCCCAGCATTTT. It encodes CASSILGRSNQPQHF.

This clonotype was observed at least ten times. This chain uses TRBV7-9 with TRBJ2-7, with TRBD2 identical over 7 bases. This CDR3 contains 15 residues. Germline V gives CDR1 SEHNR, CDR2 FQNEAQ (reference sequence). V shed 5 bases, J shed 4 bases, and the junction held 11 bases outside the gene matches. The CDR3 DNA follows: TGTGCCAGCAGCCCCGGTAGGAGCGGGGATTACGAGCAGTACTTC. Its translation is CASSPGRSGDYEQYF.

This clonotype was found many times. The rearrangement links TRBV6-6 to TRBJ2-3, with D maybe TRBD1 (5 bases). The CDR3 runs 14 residues. Germline lookup yields CDR1 MNHNY and CDR2 SVGAGI (reference sequence). V dropped 1 base and J dropped 1 base, with 6 bases sitting between them. CDR3 nucleotide sequence: TGTGCCAGCAGTTACTTGACAGGCACAGATACGCAGTATTTT. Translating gives CASSYLTGTDTQYF.

This clonotype was found a few times. The chain uses TRBV29-1 and TRBJ2-2; D is undetermined. Germline V gene sequence: CDR1 SQVTM, CDR2 ANQGSEA. This CDR3 is 14 amino acids long. The ends were cut back, 4 bases at V and 0 bases at J, with 9 bases in the middle. The CDR3 sequence: CSVGGVTNTGELFF. For the CDR3, the DNA is TGCAGCGTTGGTGGGGTCACGAACACCGGGGAGCTGTTTTTT.

This clonotype has just a few counts. The chain has TRBV4-1 and TRBJ1-6; 8 nucleotides agree with TRBD1. The CDR3 covers 14 residues. J lost 8 bases, V lost 3 bases, and 3 bases had no gene match. CDR1 is MGHRA, CDR2 YSYEKL, per germline. CDR3 nucleotides: TGCGCCAGCAGCCATTTACAGGGGGATTCACCCCTCCACTTT. The encoded protein is CASSHLQGDSPLHF.

This clonotype has at least ten counts. The chain couples TRBV10-2 to TRBJ1-1, with D perhaps TRBD1 (5 bases). The CDR3 has 14 amino acids. Per the germline V gene, CDR1 is WSHSY and CDR2 is SAAADI. Trimming left V 3 bases short and J 7 bases short, with 15 bases between. In DNA, the CDR3 is TGCGCCAGCAGTGATTCGTCACGACAGTTTGAAGCTTTCTTT. This codes for CASSDSSRQFEAFF.

This clonotype was seen at least ten times. The V and J genes are TRBV10-2 and TRBJ1-1; TRBD1 matches at 7 bases. Trimming took 3 bases from V and 0 from J; bases not matched to a gene: 10. The CDR3 loop spans 17 amino acids. Germline V gene lookup returns CDR1 WSHSY and CDR2 SAAADI. As DNA, the CDR3 is TGCGCCAGCAGTGACCCACCCCGACAGGGAATGAACACTGAAGCTTTCTTT. It specifies CASSDPPRQGMNTEAFF.

This clonotype was recorded many times. The genes are TRBV19 and TRBJ1-2; D is undetermined. This CDR3 contains 15 residues. CDR1 is LNHDA and CDR2 is SQIVND in the germline V gene (reference sequence). Trimming removed 4 bases from V and 3 bases from J, with 15 bases in between. In nucleotides, the CDR3 is TGTGCCAGTAGTAAGGCCCTGGGCACCGACTATGGCTACACCTTC. Residues: CASSKALGTDYGYTF.

This clonotype was observed at least ten times. J is TRBJ2-7 and V is TRBV28, with 7 bases matching TRBD1. Trimming cost V 2 bases and J 1 base; bases outside gene matches: 2. Per the germline V gene, CDR1 is MDHEN and CDR2 is SYDVKM. The CDR3 has 14 residues. DNA for the CDR3: TGTGCCAGCAGTTTAAGGGGACAGTCCTACGAGCAGTACTTC. It is translated as CASSLRGQSYEQYF.

This clonotype was found many times. The genes are TRBV20-1 and TRBJ2-5, with D perhaps TRBD1 (6 bases). The CDR3 sequence is 12 residues long. Germline V gives CDR1 DFQATT, CDR2 SNEGSKA (reference sequence). Deletions cut 3 bases from V and 3 bases from J, with 8 bases between. The CDR3 DNA reads as TGCAGTGCTAGCTACAGGGAAGAGACCCAGTACTTC. This gives the protein CSASYREETQYF.

In its sample, this clonotype was seen many times. The gene calls are TRBV7-9 and TRBJ1-2, with TRBD1 matching over 9 bases. J was trimmed by 4 bases and V by 5 bases; bases with no gene match: 5. Per germline, CDR1 SEHNR and CDR2 FQNEAQ (reference sequence). This CDR3 is built from 14 residues. The CDR3 reads CASSVQGAGYGYTF. Written as DNA, the CDR3 is TGTGCCAGCAGCGTACAGGGGGCGGGCTATGGCTACACCTTC. Using reference TRBV7-9 and TRBJ1-2 for the parts outside the CDR3, the full variable domain is DTGVSQNPRHKITKRGQNVTFRCDPISEHNRLYWYRQTLGQGPEFLTYFQNEAQLEKSRLLSDRFSAERPKGSFSTLEIQRTEQGDSAMYLCASSVQGAGYGYTFGSGTRLTVV.

This clonotype was seen many times. The rearrangement joins TRBV7-9 to TRBJ1-2, with D possibly being TRBD1 (6 bases). There are 15 residues in the CDR3. CDR1 is SEHNR, CDR2 FQNEAQ, per germline (reference sequence). V lost 5 bases and J lost 8, with 21 bases in between. The CDR3 here is CASSPEGGDLGGYTF. The CDR3 nucleotides are TGTGCCAGCAGCCCCGAAGGGGGGGATCTCGGCGGCTACACCTTC. Full variable domain (missing parts from reference TRBV7-9 and TRBJ1-2): DTGVSQNPRHKITKRGQNVTFRCDPISEHNRLYWYRQTLGQGPEFLTYFQNEAQLEKSRLLSDRFSAERPKGSFSTLEIQRTEQGDSAMYLCASSPEGGDLGGYTFGSGTRLTVV.

This clonotype has ten or more counts. The chain joins TRBV7-2 to TRBJ2-7; the D is unclear. V was trimmed by 3 bases and J by 4 bases, leaving 7 bases between them. Looked up from germline, CDR1 is SGHTA and CDR2 is FQGNSA. This CDR3 comprises 12 residues. CDR3 in amino acids: CASSFLGYEQYF. As DNA, the CDR3 is TGTGCCAGCAGCTTTTTAGGTTACGAGCAGTACTTC.

The chain has TRBV9 and TRBJ2-1; 7 positions match TRBD1. The junction had 7 bases not matched to a gene; V was cut back by 3 bases and J by 10 bases. The germline V gene encodes CDR1 SGDLS and CDR2 YYNGEE. CDR3 length: 13 amino acids. CDR3 region: CASSAWGQSEQFF. CDR3 sequence (DNA): TGTGCCAGCAGCGCCTGGGGACAGTCAGAGCAGTTCTTC.

As for this clonotype: Just one base apart from a much larger clone, this may be a read error. The chain uses TRBV27 and TRBJ1-3, with D possibly TRBD1 on 6 matching bases. This CDR3 is 15 amino acids long. The germline V gene has CDR1 MNHEY and CDR2 SMNVEV (reference sequence). Trimming cost V 4 bases and J 2 bases, with 12 bases left between them. Here the CDR3 DNA reads TGTGCCAGCAGTTGCAAACAGGGACCTGGAAACACCATATATTTT. Amino acids: CASSCKQGPGNTIYF.

This clonotype was found a few times. CDR3 region: CSVTGTGESWNYGYTF. CDR3 nucleotide sequence: TGCAGCGTGACCGGGACAGGGGAGTCGTGGAACTATGGCTACACCTTC. The V and J genes are TRBV29-1 and TRBJ1-2, with 10 bases lining up with TRBD1. V trimming: 6 bases; J trimming: 2 bases; junction bases outside the gene matches: 12. The CDR3 consists of 16 residues. CDR1 is SQVTM, CDR2 ANQGSEA, per germline.